This record covers a single T cell receptor (beta chain). Its antigen is unidentified. The germline gene is not matched at one end of the junction; a read error may be the cause. Peripheral blood genomic DNA, not sorted cells or RNA, was the template. This sample stems from a study of T cell repertoires in aging, cancer and after chemotherapy. At the level of the study: Paired samples before and after chemotherapy came from chronic lymphocytic leukemia patients on fludarabine- or bendamustine-based regimens.

The study, taken as a whole, reports: Thymic emigration or peripheral T cell expansion may be impaired by lymphoid organ infiltration in hematological cancer. In healthy donors, age-related TCR diversity loss mainly reflected lost richness. Compared with age-matched healthy donors, untreated hematological or solid cancer patients showed higher blood TCR clonality.

Multiplex touch-down PCR with TRB-A/B primers amplified rearranged V-D-J TRB sequences. TCRdb called the multiplex PCR reads again in MiXCR, with one record for every CDR3 protein. Found here are nearly 5,000 distinct CDR3 sequences, 30% to 40% of them singletons; the top ten hold 15% to 20%. This CDR3 region has 16 residues. The sequenced sample was blood. The V and J genes are TRBV5-3 and TRBJ2-7; possibly TRBD1 for D (6 bases). TRBV5-3 is labeled an ORF, and its function is uncertain. This receptor was taken from a human donor with a blood cancer. The donor label of this sample is uncertain. Here the CDR3 DNA reads TGTGCCAGCAGCTTCCACCGGGACACCAGCTCCTACGAGCAGTACTTC. This gives the protein CASSFHRDTSSYEQYF.